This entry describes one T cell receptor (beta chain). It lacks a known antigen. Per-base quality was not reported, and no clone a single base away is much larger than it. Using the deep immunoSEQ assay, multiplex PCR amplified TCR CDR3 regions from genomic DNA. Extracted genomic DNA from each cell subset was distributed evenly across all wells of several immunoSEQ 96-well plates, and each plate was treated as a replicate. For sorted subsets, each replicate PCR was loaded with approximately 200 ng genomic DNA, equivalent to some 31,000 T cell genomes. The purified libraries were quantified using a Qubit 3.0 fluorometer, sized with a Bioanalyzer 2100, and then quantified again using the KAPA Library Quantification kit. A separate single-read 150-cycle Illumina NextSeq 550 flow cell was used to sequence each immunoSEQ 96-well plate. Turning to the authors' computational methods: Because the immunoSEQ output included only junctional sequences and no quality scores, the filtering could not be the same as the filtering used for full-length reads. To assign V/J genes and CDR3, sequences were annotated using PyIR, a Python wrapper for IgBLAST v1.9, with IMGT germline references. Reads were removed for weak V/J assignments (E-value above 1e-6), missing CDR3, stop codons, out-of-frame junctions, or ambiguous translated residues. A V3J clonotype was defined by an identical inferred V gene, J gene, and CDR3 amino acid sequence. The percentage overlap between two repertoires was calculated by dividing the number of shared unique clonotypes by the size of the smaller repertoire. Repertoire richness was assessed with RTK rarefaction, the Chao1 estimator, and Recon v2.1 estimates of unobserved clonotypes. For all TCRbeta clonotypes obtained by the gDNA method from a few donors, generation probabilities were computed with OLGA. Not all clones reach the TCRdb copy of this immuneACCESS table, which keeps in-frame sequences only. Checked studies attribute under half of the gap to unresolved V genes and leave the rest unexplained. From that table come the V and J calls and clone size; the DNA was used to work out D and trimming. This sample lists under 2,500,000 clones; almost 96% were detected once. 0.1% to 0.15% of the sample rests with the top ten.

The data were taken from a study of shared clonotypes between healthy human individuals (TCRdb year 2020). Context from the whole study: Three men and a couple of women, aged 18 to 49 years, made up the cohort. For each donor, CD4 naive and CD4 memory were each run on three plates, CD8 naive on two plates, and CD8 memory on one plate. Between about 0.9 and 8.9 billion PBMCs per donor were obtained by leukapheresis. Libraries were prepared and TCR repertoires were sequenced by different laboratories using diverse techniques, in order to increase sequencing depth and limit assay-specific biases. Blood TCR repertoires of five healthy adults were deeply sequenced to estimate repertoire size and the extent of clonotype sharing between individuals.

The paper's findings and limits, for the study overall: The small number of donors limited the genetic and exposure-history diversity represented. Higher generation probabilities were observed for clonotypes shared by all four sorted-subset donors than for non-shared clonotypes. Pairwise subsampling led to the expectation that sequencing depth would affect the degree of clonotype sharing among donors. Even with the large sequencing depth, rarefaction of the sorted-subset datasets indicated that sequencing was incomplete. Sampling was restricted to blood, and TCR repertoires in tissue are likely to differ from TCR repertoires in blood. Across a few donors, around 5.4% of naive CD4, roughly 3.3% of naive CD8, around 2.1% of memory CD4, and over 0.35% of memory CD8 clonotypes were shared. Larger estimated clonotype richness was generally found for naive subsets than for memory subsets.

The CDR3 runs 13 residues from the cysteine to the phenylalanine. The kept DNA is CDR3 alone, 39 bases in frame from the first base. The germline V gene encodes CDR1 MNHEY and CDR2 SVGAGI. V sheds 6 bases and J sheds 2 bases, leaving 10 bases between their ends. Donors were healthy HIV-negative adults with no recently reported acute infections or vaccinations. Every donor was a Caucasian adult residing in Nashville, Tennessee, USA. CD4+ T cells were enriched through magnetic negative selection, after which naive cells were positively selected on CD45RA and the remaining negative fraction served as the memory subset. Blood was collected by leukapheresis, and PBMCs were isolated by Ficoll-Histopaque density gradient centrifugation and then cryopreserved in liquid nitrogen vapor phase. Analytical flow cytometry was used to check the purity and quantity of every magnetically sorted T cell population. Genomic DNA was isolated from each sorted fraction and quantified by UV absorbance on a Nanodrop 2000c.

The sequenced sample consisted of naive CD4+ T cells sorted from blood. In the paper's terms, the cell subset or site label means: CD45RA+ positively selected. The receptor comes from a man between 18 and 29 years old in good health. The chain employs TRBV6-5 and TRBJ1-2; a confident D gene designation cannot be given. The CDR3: CASRPDANYGYTF. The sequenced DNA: TGTGCCAGCAGACCGGACGCGAACTATGGCTACACCTTC.